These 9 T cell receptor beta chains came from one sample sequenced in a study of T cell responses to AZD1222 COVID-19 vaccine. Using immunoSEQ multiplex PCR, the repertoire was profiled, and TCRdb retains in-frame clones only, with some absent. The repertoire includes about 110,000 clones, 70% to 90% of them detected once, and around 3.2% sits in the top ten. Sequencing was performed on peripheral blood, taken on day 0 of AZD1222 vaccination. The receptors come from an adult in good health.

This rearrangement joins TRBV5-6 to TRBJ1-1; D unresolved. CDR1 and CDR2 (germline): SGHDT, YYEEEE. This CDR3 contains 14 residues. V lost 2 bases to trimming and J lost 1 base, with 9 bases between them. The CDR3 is CASSFPTPNTEAFF. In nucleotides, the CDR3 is TGTGCCAGCAGCTTTCCGACACCGAACACTGAAGCTTTCTTT.

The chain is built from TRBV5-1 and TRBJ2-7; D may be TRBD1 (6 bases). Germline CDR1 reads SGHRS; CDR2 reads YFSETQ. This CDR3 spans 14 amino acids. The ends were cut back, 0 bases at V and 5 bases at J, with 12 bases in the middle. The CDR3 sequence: CASSLDRVMNEQYF. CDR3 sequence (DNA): TGCGCCAGCAGCTTGGACAGGGTAATGAACGAGCAGTACTTC.

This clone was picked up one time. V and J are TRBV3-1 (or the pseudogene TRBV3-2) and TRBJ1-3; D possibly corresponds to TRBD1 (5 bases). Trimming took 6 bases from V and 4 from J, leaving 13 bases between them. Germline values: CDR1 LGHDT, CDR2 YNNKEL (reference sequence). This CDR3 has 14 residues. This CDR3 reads CASSPTGRGNTIYF. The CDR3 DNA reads TGTGCCAGCAGTCCTACAGGTCGGGGAAACACCATATATTTT.

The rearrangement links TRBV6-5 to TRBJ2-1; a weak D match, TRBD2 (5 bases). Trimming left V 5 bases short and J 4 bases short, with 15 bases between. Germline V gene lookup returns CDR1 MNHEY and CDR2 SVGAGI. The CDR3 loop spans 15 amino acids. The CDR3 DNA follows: TGTGCCAGCAGTCTGGAAGACTACATGTACAATGAGCAGTTCTTC. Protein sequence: CASSLEDYMYNEQFF.

CDR3 nucleotide sequence: TGTGCCAGCAGCAAGACCGACAGGGGCCAAGAGACCCAGTACTTC. This encodes CASSKTDRGQETQYF. The rearrangement joins TRBV3-1 (or the pseudogene TRBV3-2) to TRBJ2-5; 8 bases agree with TRBD1. J lost 1 base, V lost 5 bases, and 6 bases had no gene match. The germline V gene has CDR1 LGHDT and CDR2 YNNKEL (reference sequence). The CDR3 has 15 amino acids.

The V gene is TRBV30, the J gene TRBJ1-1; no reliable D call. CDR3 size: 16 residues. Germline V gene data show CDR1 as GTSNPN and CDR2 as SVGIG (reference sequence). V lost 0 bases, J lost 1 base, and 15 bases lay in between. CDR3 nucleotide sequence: TGTGCCTGGAGTGTGGATGGTTGGAGGGAGAACACTGAAGCTTTCTTT. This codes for CAWSVDGWRENTEAFF.

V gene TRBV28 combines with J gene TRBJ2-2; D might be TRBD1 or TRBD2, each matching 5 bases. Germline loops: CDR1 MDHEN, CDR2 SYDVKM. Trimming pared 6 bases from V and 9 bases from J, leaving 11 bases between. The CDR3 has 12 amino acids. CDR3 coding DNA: TGTGCCAGCAGCGAGGGGATGAGGGAGCTGTTTTTT. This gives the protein CASSEGMRELFF.

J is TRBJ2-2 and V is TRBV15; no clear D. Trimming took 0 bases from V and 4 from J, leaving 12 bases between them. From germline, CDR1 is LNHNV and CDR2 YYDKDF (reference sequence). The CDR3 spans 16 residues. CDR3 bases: TGTGCCACCAGCAGAGATCCCGATGAGGTCACCGGGGAGCTGTTTTTT. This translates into CATSRDPDEVTGELFF.

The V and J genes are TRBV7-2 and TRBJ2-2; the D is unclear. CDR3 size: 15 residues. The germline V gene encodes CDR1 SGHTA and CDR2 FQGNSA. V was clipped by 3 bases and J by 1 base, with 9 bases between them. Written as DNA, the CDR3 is TGTGCCAGCAGCTTTATGGGCGGGAACACCGGGGAGCTGTTTTTT. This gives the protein CASSFMGGNTGELFF.